The clone carrying this TCR beta chain was found many times. The antigen remains unidentified. The V end lost 5 bases, the J end lost 8 bases, and 16 bases lay between the germline ends. The CDR3 spans 13 residues. Germline V gene lookup returns CDR1 MDHEN and CDR2 SYDVKM. The entry originates in a study of early T cells in non-severe SARS-CoV-2 infection. Study as a whole: Sequencing was performed on bulk RNA from unsorted whole blood, leaving chains unpaired.

Unique molecular identifiers were attached to individual cDNA molecules. TCRdb used MiXCR to reprocess the 5' RACE reads, holding one entry per CDR3 protein. The table lists about 80,000 distinct CDR3 sequences, 8.5% to 10% of them singletons. Study outcomes and limitations: Reliance on VDJdb matching favored anti-spike CD8 responses; private and CD4 specificities were missed.

The TCR was taken from an adult who was a healthcare worker with PCR-confirmed SARS-CoV-2 infection or an uninfected control (not recorded which). Sequences were obtained from whole blood. The chain couples TRBV28 to TRBJ2-7; the D is unclear. The CDR3 spells CASSINQESKQYF. In DNA form, the CDR3 reads TGTGCCAGCAGTATAAATCAAGAAAGTAAGCAGTACTTC.